A single T cell receptor beta chain is shown here with its context. The germline CDR1 and CDR2 sequences are SEHNR and FQNEAQ (reference sequence). With V trimmed by 5 bases and J by 6 bases, 4 bases remained unmatched. The CDR3 has 12 residues. The sample comes from a study of Tregs in tolerant kidney transplant recipients. Data came from immunoSEQ multiplex PCR; TCRdb stores just in-frame clones and leaves some out. Here the sample spans roughly 66,000 clones, roughly 89% being singletons. This clonotype originated in a human donor who received a combined kidney and bone marrow transplant. The chain links TRBV7-9 to TRBJ2-7, with TRBD1 matching 7 bases. Sequences were derived from CD8+ T cells from blood, sampled before the transplant. This CDR3 is CASSKTGSEQYF. CDR3 DNA sequence: TGTGCCAGCAGCAAGACAGGGAGCGAGCAGTACTTC.